Following are 21 T cell receptor beta chains from one sample sequenced in a study of beta chain features in type 1 diabetes. Expressed TCRB transcripts were sequenced, since all the RNA that had been isolated was reverse transcribed. Generated by immunoSEQ multiplex PCR, the TCRdb table keeps only in-frame clones and is missing some. The sample yields around 40,000 clones, 50% to 75% seen once. The sequencing input was Tregs from blood. The receptor set was obtained from a woman younger than 45 in good health.

The chain links TRBV15 to TRBJ1-5, with D hard to call. In germline, CDR1 is LNHNV, CDR2 YYDKDF (reference sequence). V dropped 5 bases and J dropped 0 bases, with 11 bases sitting between them. The CDR3 has 15 amino acids. The CDR3 reads CATSATVYSNQPQHF. Written as DNA, the CDR3 is TGTGCCACCAGCGCCACAGTATATAGCAATCAGCCCCAGCATTTT.

Of note for this clone: An end of the junction differs from the germline gene, which may be a read error. The rearrangement joins TRBV5-1 to TRBJ2-7; TRBD2 agrees at 14 bases. Germline loops: CDR1 SGHRS, CDR2 YFSETQ. CDR3 size: 15 residues. Here the CDR3 DNA reads TGCGCCAGCAGATTGGGGACTAGCGGGAGTGGTGAGCAGTACTTC. Protein product: CASRLGTSGSGEQYF.

J is TRBJ2-3 and V is TRBV11-2; maybe TRBD1 (5 bases). V was trimmed by 1 base and J by 2 bases, leaving 7 bases between them. In germline, CDR1 is SGHAT, CDR2 FQNNGV. This CDR3 comprises 14 residues. The DNA for the CDR3 is TGTGCCAGCAGCTTAGCAGGGAACACAGATACGCAGTATTTT. It translates to CASSLAGNTDTQYF.

The chain carries TRBV15 and TRBJ1-4; TRBD1 matches 9 bases. The CDR3 runs 15 residues. Germline trimming cut 3 bases from V and 5 bases from J; bases unmatched to any gene: 4. Germline-derived CDR1 and CDR2 are LNHNV and YYDKDF (reference sequence). The DNA of the CDR3 is TGTGCCACCAGCAGGAAGACAGGGGGAAATGAAAAACTGTTTTTT. Translated: CATSRKTGGNEKLFF.

The chain is built from TRBV19 and TRBJ2-2; 12 nucleotides align to TRBD1. The CDR3 loop spans 21 amino acids. V dropped 3 bases and J dropped 7; count of bases not matched to a gene: 21. The germline V gene has CDR1 LNHDA and CDR2 SQIVND (reference sequence). CDR3 sequence reads: CASSILHRDRGRMKEGGELFF. DNA of the CDR3: TGTGCCAGTAGTATCCTTCACCGGGACAGGGGGCGCATGAAGGAGGGCGGGGAGCTGTTTTTT.

For this clone: Additional DNA sequences in this sample encode the identical CDR3. V and J are TRBV5-4 and TRBJ2-7; 10 bases match TRBD2. The CDR3 totals 15 residues. The germline V gene encodes CDR1 SGHNT and CDR2 YYREEE (reference sequence). V was clipped by 5 bases and J by 0 bases; unmatched bases: 5. As DNA, the CDR3 is TGTGCCAGCAGTTACGCTAGCGGGAGCTCCTACGAGCAGTACTTC. Protein sequence: CASSYASGSSYEQYF. Supplemented by reference TRBV5-4 and TRBJ2-7, the full variable domain reads ETGVTQSPTHLIKTRGQQVTLRCSSQSGHNTVSWYQQALGQGPQFIFQYYREEENGRGNFPPRFSGLQFPNYSSELNVNALELDDSALYLCASSYASGSSYEQYFGPGTRLTVT.

This clone was recorded a few times. The V gene is TRBV5-4, the J gene TRBJ2-1; D not certain. Per germline, CDR1 SGHNT and CDR2 YYREEE (reference sequence). The ends were cut back, 0 bases at V and 5 bases at J, with 9 bases in the middle. CDR3 size: 14 residues. The DNA for the CDR3 is TGTGCCAGCAGCTTGGTTTCCGCGGACAATGAGCAGTTCTTC. This sequence encodes CASSLVSADNEQFF.

The chain is built from TRBV27 and TRBJ1-6; D gene uncertain. The germline V gene has CDR1 MNHEY and CDR2 SMNVEV (reference sequence). Trimming cost V 4 bases and J 9 bases, with 22 bases left between them. The CDR3 consists of 17 residues. CDR3 coding DNA: TGTGCCAGCAGTTCCCGGATCGGTAGAGGAGAAGGTTCACCCCTCCACTTT. This encodes CASSSRIGRGEGSPLHF.

V gene TRBV5-1 combines with J gene TRBJ2-1; TRBD2 matches at 16 bases. Germline loops: CDR1 SGHRS, CDR2 YFSETQ. The CDR3 has 19 amino acids. The J segment lost 7 bases and the V segment lost 3 bases, leaving 13 bases of the junction unmatched. The CDR3 sequence is CASSSPGLAGGPLENEQFF. CDR3 nucleotide sequence: TGCGCCAGCAGCTCGCCGGGACTAGCGGGAGGGCCCCTCGAGAATGAGCAGTTCTTC. Full variable domain (remainder filled in from reference TRBV5-1 and TRBJ2-1): KAGVTQTPRYLIKTRGQQVTLSCSPISGHRSVSWYQQTPGQGLQFLFEYFSETQRNKGNFPGRFSGRQFSNSRSEMNVSTLELGDSALYLCASSSPGLAGGPLENEQFFGPGTRLTVL.

The CDR3: CASSRTSGLADTQYF. In nucleotides, the CDR3 is TGTGCCAGCAGCCGGACTAGCGGGCTGGCAGATACGCAGTATTTT. The chain employs TRBV11-2 and TRBJ2-3; 11 bases map to TRBD2. CDR1 and CDR2 from the germline V gene are SGHAT and FQNNGV. V lost 5 bases, J lost 4 bases, and 5 bases stayed unmatched. The CDR3 spans 15 residues.

J is TRBJ2-1 and V is TRBV7-2, with D unclear. The CDR3 totals 12 residues. V was clipped by 6 bases and J by 6 bases, with 9 bases between them. Germline V gives CDR1 SGHTA, CDR2 FQGNSA. The CDR3 sequence is CASRLITNEQFF. Written as DNA, the CDR3 is TGTGCCAGCAGACTAATAACCAATGAGCAGTTCTTC.

The chain combines TRBV28 with TRBJ2-1; D perhaps matches TRBD2 (5 bases). The CDR3 extends over 17 amino acids. Between the trimmed V and J ends, which lost 6 bases and 0 bases, there was a span of 18 bases. Germline CDR1 MDHEN, CDR2 SYDVKM. CDR3 coding DNA: TGTGCCAGCAGACAAGAGGGCCTTCCGACCTCCTACAATGAGCAGTTCTTC. This translates into CASRQEGLPTSYNEQFF.

V usage is TRBV7-9 and J usage is TRBJ1-3; 8 bases fit TRBD1. CDR3 length equals 16 residues. Per germline, CDR1 SEHNR and CDR2 FQNEAQ (reference sequence). V dropped 6 bases and J dropped 0; count of bases not matched to a gene: 7. The CDR3 region is CASRGAGGVSGNTIYF. As DNA, the CDR3 is TGTGCCAGCAGAGGGGCAGGGGGCGTCTCTGGAAACACCATATATTTT.

The CDR3 loop reads CASSPQGLAGVGNTGELFF. The CDR3, as DNA: TGTGCCAGCAGCCCGCAGGGACTAGCGGGAGTTGGGAACACCGGGGAGCTGTTTTTT. This chain joins TRBV7-3 and TRBJ2-2, with TRBD2 matching over 14 bases. The junction had 9 bases not matched to a gene; V was cut back by 5 bases and J by 1 base. CDR1 and CDR2 from the germline V gene are SGHTA and FQGTGA. The length of the CDR3 is 19 residues.

The rearrangement links TRBV25-1 to TRBJ1-6; TRBD1 might be the D (5 bases). The CDR3 has 15 residues. Germline CDR1 and CDR2: MGHDK and SYGVNS. Trimming took 2 bases from V and 9 from J, leaving 14 bases between them. CDR3 in amino acids: CASSEEAGPGSPLHF. CDR3 DNA: TGTGCCAGCAGTGAAGAGGCAGGGCCGGGTTCACCCCTCCACTTT.

This clone was found a few times. V gene TRBV7-9 combines with J gene TRBJ1-4; TRBD1 might be the D (5 bases). V gave up 1 base and J gave up 4 bases, with 7 bases separating them. This CDR3 spans 14 amino acids. The V gene's germline CDR1 is SEHNR and CDR2 FQNEAQ (reference sequence). The CDR3 nucleotides are TGTGCCAGCAGCTTAGGACAGTTTAATGAAAAACTGTTTTTT. This translates into CASSLGQFNEKLFF.

Only a few counts were recorded for this clone. The chain carries TRBV7-2 and TRBJ1-5; no clear D gene. V lost 5 bases to trimming and J lost 2 bases, with 13 bases between them. The CDR3 length is 15 residues. Germline V gene lookup returns CDR1 SGHTA and CDR2 FQGNSA. The CDR3 loop is CASSADGMGNQPQHF. The CDR3 DNA reads TGTGCCAGCAGCGCGGACGGGATGGGCAATCAGCCCCAGCATTTT.

The V and J genes are TRBV10-3 and TRBJ1-3; the D gene is possibly TRBD1 (6 bases). The CDR3 is 11 amino acids. V was pared by 10 bases and J by 9 bases, with 13 bases between. Germline lookup yields CDR1 ENHRY and CDR2 SYGVKD. The CDR3 DNA follows: TGTGCCACCATACAGGGCCCCACCATATATTTT. Protein product: CATIQGPTIYF.

The chain recombines TRBV9 with TRBJ2-2; 7 bases agree with TRBD2. V lost 4 bases to trimming and J lost 4 bases; unmatched junction nucleotides: 10. The CDR3 is made up of 16 amino acids. Per germline, CDR1 SGDLS and CDR2 YYNGEE. CDR3 sequence (DNA): TGTGCCAGCAGCAAAAGCGGGATTAGTGGCACCGGGGAGCTGTTTTTT. This codes for CASSKSGISGTGELFF.

The chain has TRBV19 and TRBJ2-3, with TRBD2 identical over 9 bases. The CDR3 is made up of 16 amino acids. V shed 5 bases, J shed 2 bases, and the junction held 8 bases outside the gene matches. Per the germline V gene, CDR1 is LNHDA and CDR2 is SQIVND (reference sequence). CDR3 residues: CASSPRASGTTDTQYF. The CDR3 bases are TGTGCCAGTAGTCCCCGGGCTAGCGGGACCACAGATACGCAGTATTTT.

This chain connects TRBV6-6 to TRBJ2-1, with D possibly TRBD2 on 6 matching bases. The CDR3 has 16 amino acids. With 6 bases removed from V and 6 bases from J, the gap between germline ends came to 21 bases. Germline V gene sequence: CDR1 MNHNY, CDR2 SVGAGI (reference sequence). CDR3 bases: TGTGCCAGCAGAAGATTTAGCGGCGCCGGAGGCAATGAGCAGTTCTTC. This translates into CASRRFSGAGGNEQFF.